This is a list of T cell receptor beta chains from one sample in a study of T cell repertoires in cytomegalovirus infection. Antigens of these TCRs are unknown. TCRdb re-called the reads through MiXCR, storing one row per CDR3 protein. The data hold roughly 90,000 distinct CDR3 sequences, with under 30% observed a single time. The sample in question was CD8+ T cells from cultured PBMCs, obtained from culture after CMV antigen stimulation. These receptors were collected from a human donor in good health (CMV status not recorded). Some clones in this sample may be carry-over from other donors' samples. Both conserved end residues are part of each CDR3.

v_gene,len,j_gene,CDR3aa
TRBV6-6,14,TRBJ1-4,CASSSPVGNEKLFF
TRBV19,13,TRBJ1-1,CVSSQGARTEAFF
TRBV19,13,TRBJ1-1,CASSGQRTTEAFF
TRBV7-9,13,TRBJ1-2,CASYGQGFYGYTF
TRBV12-3/TRBV12-4,15,TRBJ2-3,CASSIGLSSTDTQYF
TRBV28,17,TRBJ1-5,CASQPFEGAEGNQPQHF
TRBV7-9,11,TRBJ2-5,CASSTNRVEYF
TRBV7-9,14,TRBJ1-2,CASSPASSQYGYTF
TRBV30,13,TRBJ2-2,CAWSVGGTGELFF
TRBV12-3/TRBV12-4,14,TRBJ1-1,CATTFTGGVFEAFF
TRBV7-8,16,TRBJ2-1,CASSLVSLFPYNEQFF
TRBV7-9,15,TRBJ1-6,CASSWDRGSQAPLHF
TRBV7-8,14,TRBJ2-3,CASSLGLVTDTQYF
TRBV7-9,14,TRBJ2-1,CASSWDRGRREQFF
TRBV24-1,18,TRBJ2-5,CATSGFRGTGEVKETQYF
TRBV5-8,13,TRBJ1-1,CASSHDGNTEAFF
TRBV30,11,TRBJ2-1,CAGRAYNEQFF
TRBV9,15,TRBJ2-7,CASSAELTGKNEQYF
TRBV6-4,15,TRBJ2-3,CASSDGTGEADTQYF
TRBV7-9,15,TRBJ1-2,CASSEGTGGRNGYTF
TRBV20-1,17,TRBJ2-1,CSARARGLAGSFVEQFF
TRBV7-2,15,TRBJ2-5,CASSLARTRSETQYF
TRBV27,14,TRBJ2-7,CASSLTGAGDEQYF
TRBV7-3,15,TRBJ2-2,CASSFEGGDGGELFF